One and the same sample provided the 8 T cell receptor beta chains below, sequenced in a study of blood T cell repertoires in COVID-19. Data came from immunoSEQ multiplex PCR; TCRdb stores just in-frame clones and leaves some out. The data show about 280,000 clones, about nine tenths seen once. The sample taken for sequencing was peripheral blood. These receptors came from a woman in her forties or fifties who had recovered from COVID-19.

This clone was counted once. The rearrangement joins TRBV12-3 or TRBV12-4 to TRBJ1-1, with a weak D call TRBD1 (5 bases). V lost 2 bases to trimming and J lost 6 bases, with 10 bases between them. The CDR3 has 13 residues. The CDR3 bases are TGTGCCAGCAGTTTAAACCCGGGGGCTGAAGCTTTCTTT. Translated: CASSLNPGAEAFF.

The V call is TRBV2, the J call TRBJ2-7; D gene uncertain. In germline, CDR1 is SNHLY, CDR2 FYNNEI. CDR3 length: 12 residues. Trimming pared 2 bases from V and 4 bases from J, leaving 6 bases between. CDR3 sequence (DNA): TGTGCCAGCAGTGAACGCGATTACGAGCAGTACTTC. Protein: CASSERDYEQYF.

Note on this clone: Distinct nucleotide sequences in the sample also encode this CDR3. V usage is TRBV20-1 and J usage is TRBJ1-2, with D hard to call. V was trimmed by 5 bases and J by 8 bases, leaving 6 bases between them. This CDR3 comprises 9 residues. Germline-derived CDR1 and CDR2 are DFQATT and SNEGSKA (reference sequence). The CDR3 region has the DNA TGCAGTGCTCCTGGCGGCTACACCTTC. This sequence encodes CSAPGGYTF.

The genes are TRBV9 and TRBJ1-1, with D maybe TRBD1 (5 bases). V dropped 0 bases and J dropped 3 bases, with 21 bases sitting between them. The CDR3 is 18 amino acids. Germline lookup yields CDR1 SGDLS and CDR2 YYNGEE. The CDR3: CASSVATSGAGGYTEAFF. The CDR3 coding sequence is TGTGCCAGCAGCGTAGCTACGAGTGGGGCGGGGGGTTACACTGAAGCTTTCTTT.

The rearrangement joins TRBV7-2 to TRBJ1-2; D ambiguous. The CDR3 consists of 15 residues. Trimming left V 2 bases short and J 4 bases short, with 14 bases between. CDR1 and CDR2 (germline): SGHTA, FQGNSA. CDR3 in amino acids: CASSLRNSAGYGYTF. The CDR3 DNA sequence: TGTGCCAGCAGCTTAAGGAATTCGGCGGGCTATGGCTACACCTTC.

The DNA of the CDR3 is TGTGCCAGCTCACAACCCGGGGGGGTGAACACTGAAGCTTTCTTT. This sequence encodes CASSQPGGVNTEAFF. The chain carries TRBV18 and TRBJ1-1; D might be TRBD1 (5 bases). CDR1 KGHSH and CDR2 LQKENI come from the germline V gene. This CDR3 has 15 residues. V shed 4 bases and J shed 0 bases, with 12 bases lying between them.

The chain recombines TRBV5-4 with TRBJ2-7; 7 nucleotides agree with TRBD2. Germline V lookup: CDR1 SGHNT, CDR2 YYREEE (reference sequence). The CDR3 spans 16 residues. With V trimmed by 3 bases and J by 5 bases, 14 bases remained unmatched. The CDR3 DNA follows: TGTGCCAGCAGCTGGCAGGGTCGAGCGGGAAAGAACGAGCAGTACTTC. It codes for CASSWQGRAGKNEQYF.

The chain recombines TRBV9 with TRBJ1-2, with 9 bases fitting TRBD1. J was trimmed by 2 bases and V by 4 bases; bases with no gene match: 6. Germline lookup yields CDR1 SGDLS and CDR2 YYNGEE. The CDR3 length is 15 residues. Here the CDR3 DNA reads TGTGCCAGCAGCTCCCCCGGGACAGGGAACTATGGCTACACCTTC. It is translated as CASSSPGTGNYGYTF.